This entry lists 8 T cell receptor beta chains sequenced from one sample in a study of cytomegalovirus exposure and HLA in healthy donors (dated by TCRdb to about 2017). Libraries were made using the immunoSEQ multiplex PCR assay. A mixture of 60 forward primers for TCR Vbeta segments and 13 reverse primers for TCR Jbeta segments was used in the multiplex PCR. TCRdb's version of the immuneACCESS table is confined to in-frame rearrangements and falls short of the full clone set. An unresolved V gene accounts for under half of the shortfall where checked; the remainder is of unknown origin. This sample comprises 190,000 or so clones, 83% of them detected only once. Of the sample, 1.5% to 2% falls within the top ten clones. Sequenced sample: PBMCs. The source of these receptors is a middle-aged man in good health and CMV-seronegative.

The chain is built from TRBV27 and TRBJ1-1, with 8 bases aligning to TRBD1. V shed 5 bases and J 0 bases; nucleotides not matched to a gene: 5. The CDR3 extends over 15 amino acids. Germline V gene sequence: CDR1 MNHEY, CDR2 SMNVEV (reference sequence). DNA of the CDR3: TGTGCCAGCAGTACCCGACAGGGGCTGAACACTGAAGCTTTCTTT. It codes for CASSTRQGLNTEAFF.

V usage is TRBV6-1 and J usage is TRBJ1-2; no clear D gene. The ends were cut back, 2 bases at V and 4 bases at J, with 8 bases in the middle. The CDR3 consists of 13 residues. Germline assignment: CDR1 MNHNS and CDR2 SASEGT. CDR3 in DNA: TGTGCCAGCAGTGAAAGTCAGTCCTATGGCTACACCTTC. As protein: CASSESQSYGYTF.

For the CDR3, the DNA is TGTGCCAGCAGTCGAGGAGATCCGCTTAATGAAAAACTGTTTTTT. This translates into CASSRGDPLNEKLFF. The chain couples TRBV9 to TRBJ1-4; no definite D call. Germline V gene sequence: CDR1 SGDLS, CDR2 YYNGEE. V lost 5 bases to trimming and J lost 4 bases, with 15 bases between them. The CDR3 spans 15 residues. Based on the CDR3 plus reference TRBV9 and TRBJ1-4, the full variable domain is DSGVTQTPKHLITATGQRVTLRCSPRSGDLSVYWYQQSLDQGLQFLIQYYNGEERAKGNILERFSAQQFPDLHSELNLSSLELGDSALYFCASSRGDPLNEKLFFGSGTQLSVL.

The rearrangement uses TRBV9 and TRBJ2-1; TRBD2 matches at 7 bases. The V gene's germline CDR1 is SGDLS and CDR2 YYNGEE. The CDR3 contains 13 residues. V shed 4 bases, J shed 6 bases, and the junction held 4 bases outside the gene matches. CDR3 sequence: CASSLSSGNEQFF. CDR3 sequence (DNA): TGTGCCAGCAGCCTTTCTAGCGGCAATGAGCAGTTCTTC.

This CDR3 is CASSTAGTGALKYF. The CDR3 bases are TGTGCCAGCAGTACAGCCGGGACAGGGGCATTAAAGTACTTC. V usage is TRBV28 and J usage is TRBJ2-7, with 10 bases that match TRBD1. V shed 5 bases, J shed 11 bases, and the junction held 12 bases outside the gene matches. The CDR3 spans 14 residues. The V gene's germline CDR1 is MDHEN and CDR2 SYDVKM.

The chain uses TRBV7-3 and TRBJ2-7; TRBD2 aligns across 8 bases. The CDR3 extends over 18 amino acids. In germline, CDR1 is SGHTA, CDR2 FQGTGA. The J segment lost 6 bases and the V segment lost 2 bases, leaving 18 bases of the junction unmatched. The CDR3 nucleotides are TGTGCCAGCAGCTTATGGGGACTTGGCGGAGCGGGAGTAGGCGAGCAGTACTTC. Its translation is CASSLWGLGGAGVGEQYF.

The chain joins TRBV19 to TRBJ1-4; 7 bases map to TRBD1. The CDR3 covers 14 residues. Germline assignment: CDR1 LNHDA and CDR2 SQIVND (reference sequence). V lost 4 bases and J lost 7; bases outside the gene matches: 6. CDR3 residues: CASSRRDSAEKLFF. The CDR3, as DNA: TGTGCCAGTAGTAGACGGGACAGTGCTGAAAAACTGTTTTTT.

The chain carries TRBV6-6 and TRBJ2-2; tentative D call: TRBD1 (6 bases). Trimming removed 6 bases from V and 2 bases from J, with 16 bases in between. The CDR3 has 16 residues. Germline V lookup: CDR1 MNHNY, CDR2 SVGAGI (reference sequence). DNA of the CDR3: TGTGCCAGCAGGAGCCAACAGGGCCGCAACACCGGGGAGCTGTTTTTT. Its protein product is CASRSQQGRNTGELFF.